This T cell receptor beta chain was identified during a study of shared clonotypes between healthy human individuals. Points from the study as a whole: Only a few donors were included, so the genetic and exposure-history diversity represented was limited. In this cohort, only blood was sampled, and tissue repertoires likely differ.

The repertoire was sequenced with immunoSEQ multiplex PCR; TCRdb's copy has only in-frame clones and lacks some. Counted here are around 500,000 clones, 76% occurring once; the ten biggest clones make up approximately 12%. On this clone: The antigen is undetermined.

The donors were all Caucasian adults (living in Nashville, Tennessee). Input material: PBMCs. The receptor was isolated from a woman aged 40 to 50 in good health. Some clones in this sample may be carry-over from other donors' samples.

CDR3 sequence: CASSLDGVGTAQHF. The CDR3 DNA follows: TGCGCCAGCAGCCTCGACGGGGTGGGTACGGCCCAGCATTTT. This sequence joins TRBV5-1 and TRBJ1-5; D not resolved. CDR3 length: 14 amino acids. Germline V CDR1 and CDR2: SGHRS, YFSETQ. V lost 4 bases and J lost 11, with 19 bases in between.